This TCR beta chain was sequenced in a study of Graves' ophthalmopathy and Graves' hyperthyroidism. Study-wide results and limits: Most expanded clonotypes in thyroid above 0.001 frequency also showed up in blood.

Points on this clonotype: Its antigen is still unknown.

With 0 bases clipped from V and 7 bases from J, the junction kept 10 bases outside the gene matches. The CDR3 runs 16 residues. Looked up from germline, CDR1 is LGHNA and CDR2 is YNFKEQ. Amplification targeted the TCR beta CDR3 regions, with RNA transcripts as the source material. Second-round multiplex PCR followed a first-round RT-PCR using HTBI primers. Each CDR3 protein gets one entry after TCRdb re-called the multiplex PCR reads with MiXCR. The data show 650,000 to 900,000 distinct CDR3 sequences, with 35% to 50% seen just once and around 40% held by the top ten. The sample taken for sequencing was peripheral blood. The chain employs TRBV4-2 and TRBJ2-5; 8 bases line up with TRBD2. This receptor was obtained from an adult man with Graves' ophthalmopathy. CDR3 coding DNA: TGTGCCAGCAGCCAAGATCCAGCGGGGGCCCTAGGGACCCAGTACTTC. As protein: CASSQDPAGALGTQYF.